Following are 19 T cell receptor beta chains from one sample sequenced in a study of T-cell reconstitution after alpha-beta-depleted transplantation in children. Preparing the TCRbeta library involved the use of unique molecular identifiers. Using its own MiXCR run on the PCR reads, TCRdb lists one record per CDR3 protein. The profile shows a few hundred thousand distinct CDR3 sequences, approximately 10% of them singletons. Sequenced material: PBMCs from the stem cell graft donor, taken from the stem cell graft. All receptors come from a human donor who donated a stem cell graft to a child with acute lymphoblastic leukemia.

V and J are TRBV20-1 and TRBJ2-7, with 9 bases matching TRBD2. The CDR3 covers 15 residues. The V segment lost 0 bases and the J segment 0 bases; nucleotides outside the gene matches: 3. Looked up from germline, CDR1 is DFQATT and CDR2 is SNEGSKA (reference sequence). As DNA, the CDR3 is TGCAGTGCTAGAGATCGCGGGAGGGGCTCCTACGAGCAGTACTTC. It encodes CSARDRGRGSYEQYF.

This clonotype showed up just a few times. The chain recombines TRBV28 with TRBJ1-2, with D unresolved. Germline V lookup: CDR1 MDHEN, CDR2 SYDVKM. There are 14 residues in the CDR3. V lost 5 bases to trimming and J lost 7 bases, with 17 bases between them. DNA of the CDR3: TGTGCCAGCAGTAAAGGTGGCATGCGTGGTGGCTACACCTTC. Protein sequence: CASSKGGMRGGYTF.

This clonotype was recorded a few times. The V call is TRBV7-9, the J call TRBJ2-1; 9 positions match TRBD2. J lost 6 bases, V lost 6 bases, and 12 bases had no gene match. In germline, CDR1 is SEHNR, CDR2 FQNEAQ (reference sequence). The CDR3 has 16 amino acids. This CDR3 reads CASSPRASGARNEQFF. As DNA, the CDR3 is TGTGCCAGCAGTCCCCGGGCTAGCGGGGCCCGCAATGAGCAGTTCTTC.

The chain is built from TRBV7-9 and TRBJ2-1, with unresolved D. The CDR3 runs to 9 residues. V lost 3 bases to trimming and J lost 10 bases, with 1 base between them. Germline CDR1 is SEHNR and CDR2 is FQNEAQ (reference sequence). The CDR3: CASSFEQFF. Written as DNA, the CDR3 is TGTGCCAGCAGCTTCGAGCAGTTCTTC.

This clonotype was observed a few times. The V call is TRBV20-1, the J call TRBJ2-1; 7 bases map to TRBD2. CDR3 length equals 13 residues. Per the germline V gene, CDR1 is DFQATT and CDR2 is SNEGSKA (reference sequence). V lost 3 bases, J lost 3 bases, and 2 bases stayed unmatched. DNA of the CDR3: TGCAGTGCTAGCCTAGCGGACTACAATGAGCAGTTCTTC. As protein: CSASLADYNEQFF.

The chain links TRBV4-1 to TRBJ2-1; D possibly corresponds to TRBD2 (5 bases). This CDR3 is built from 16 residues. Germline CDR1 is MGHRA and CDR2 is YSYEKL. The V and J ends lost 3 bases and 2 bases respectively, with 14 bases between them. The CDR3 nucleotides are TGCGCCAGCAGCCACATCGGGGTACGCACCTACAATGAGCAGTTCTTC. It encodes CASSHIGVRTYNEQFF.

The chain is built from TRBV20-1 and TRBJ1-1; possibly TRBD1 for D (5 bases). Trimming removed 6 bases from V and 6 bases from J, with 11 bases in between. CDR1 DFQATT and CDR2 SNEGSKA come from the germline V gene (reference sequence). This CDR3 comprises 11 residues. CDR3 sequence (DNA): TGCAGTGCCCAAGACAGCGCTGAAGCTTTCTTT. This gives the protein CSAQDSAEAFF.

There are a few counts of this clonotype. The gene calls are TRBV2 and TRBJ2-7, with unresolved D. The V and J ends lost 1 base and 5 bases respectively, with 3 bases between them. The CDR3 is 11 residues long. Germline V gene sequence: CDR1 SNHLY, CDR2 FYNNEI. CDR3 amino acids: CASSEGNEQYF. CDR3 DNA: TGTGCCAGCAGTGAAGGTAACGAGCAGTACTTC.

V usage is TRBV10-3 and J usage is TRBJ1-2; possibly TRBD1 for D (5 bases). The CDR3 has 12 amino acids. The V end was cut by 10 bases, the J end by 5 bases, with 14 bases between. CDR1 and CDR2 (germline): ENHRY, SYGVKD. The CDR3 is CATEPGGYGYTF. CDR3 coding DNA: TGTGCCACCGAACCGGGGGGATATGGCTACACCTTC.

The J gene is TRBJ2-1, the V gene TRBV7-2, with 9 bases fitting TRBD1. V lost 4 bases to trimming and J lost 10 bases; unmatched junction nucleotides: 5. Germline V gives CDR1 SGHTA, CDR2 FQGNSA. This CDR3 comprises 13 residues. In DNA form, the CDR3 reads TGTGCCAGCAGCTCGGGACAGGGTGGAGAGCAGTTCTTC. Its translation: CASSSGQGGEQFF. Variable domain in full (rest from reference TRBV7-2 and TRBJ2-1): GAGVSQSPSNKVTEKGKDVELRCDPISGHTALYWYRQSLGQGLEFLIYFQGNSAPDKSGLPSDRFSAERTGGSVSTLTIQRTQQEDSAVYLCASSSGQGGEQFFGPGTRLTVL.

The chain is built from TRBV5-1 and TRBJ1-1; D gene uncertain. CDR1 SGHRS and CDR2 YFSETQ come from the germline V gene. The V gene lost 4 bases and the J gene lost 4 bases, with 14 bases spanning the gap. The CDR3 extends over 14 amino acids. The CDR3: CASSRVRAGTEAFF. CDR3 nucleotide sequence: TGCGCCAGCAGCAGGGTCCGGGCAGGCACTGAAGCTTTCTTT.

This clonotype was seen a handful of times. J is TRBJ2-2 and V is TRBV5-1; TRBD1 is a possible D gene (5 bases). From germline, CDR1 is SGHRS and CDR2 YFSETQ. Trimming took 4 bases from V and 2 from J, leaving 9 bases between them. This CDR3 contains 14 residues. CDR3 loop: CASSLDINTGELFF. Written as DNA, the CDR3 is TGCGCCAGCAGCCTGGACATAAACACCGGGGAGCTGTTTTTT.

The rearrangement uses TRBV7-2 and TRBJ2-5; maybe TRBD1 (8 bases). The germline V gene encodes CDR1 SGHTA and CDR2 FQGNSA. This CDR3 spans 14 amino acids. Deletions cut 5 bases from V and 7 bases from J, with 17 bases between. The CDR3 sequence is CASSPRGGTGTQYF. CDR3 coding DNA: TGTGCCAGCAGCCCAAGGGGGGGGACAGGGACCCAGTACTTC.

The chain combines TRBV30 with TRBJ2-5, with a tentative D call TRBD1 (5 bases). Deletions cut 4 bases from V and 5 bases from J, with 14 bases between. The CDR3 spans 13 residues. In germline, CDR1 is GTSNPN, CDR2 SVGIG (reference sequence). CDR3 DNA sequence: TGTGCCTGGACGGACATCTCCGGGGAGACCCAGTACTTC. Translating gives CAWTDISGETQYF.

This sequence joins TRBV3-1 and TRBJ2-7; no definite D call. This CDR3 comprises 14 residues. V gave up 3 bases and J gave up 3 bases, with 12 bases separating them. Germline CDR1 LGHDT, CDR2 YNNKEL (reference sequence). The CDR3 DNA reads TGTGCCAGCAGCCATTTTTCCCGAATCTACGAGCAGTACTTC. It encodes CASSHFSRIYEQYF.

The chain recombines TRBV20-1 with TRBJ2-1, with D maybe TRBD2 (5 bases). Germline values: CDR1 DFQATT, CDR2 SNEGSKA (reference sequence). Trimming cost V 4 bases and J 4 bases, with 14 bases left between them. This CDR3 contains 14 residues. For the CDR3, the DNA is TGCAGTGCTACCCTGACGGGAAAGTACAATGAGCAGTTCTTC. Residues: CSATLTGKYNEQFF.

The CDR3 loop is CAGLPGQIRQETQYF. DNA for the CDR3: TGTGCCGGCTTGCCTGGACAGATCCGCCAAGAGACCCAGTACTTC. This chain joins TRBV7-9 and TRBJ2-5; weak D call: TRBD1 (6 bases). This CDR3 has 15 amino acids. V was pared by 11 bases and J by 1 base, with 20 bases between. Per germline, CDR1 SEHNR and CDR2 FQNEAQ (reference sequence).

The J gene is TRBJ2-5, the V gene TRBV28; 12 nucleotides agree with TRBD2. The CDR3 is 16 amino acids. With V trimmed by 6 bases and J by 4 bases, 9 bases remained unmatched. CDR1 and CDR2 from the germline V gene are MDHEN and SYDVKM. The CDR3 reads CASSRTSGARRETQYF. DNA of the CDR3: TGTGCCAGCAGCAGGACTAGCGGGGCGCGGAGAGAGACCCAGTACTTC.

There are many counts of this clonotype. The gene calls are TRBV20-1 and TRBJ2-5, with D perhaps matching TRBD2 (6 bases). Per germline, CDR1 DFQATT and CDR2 SNEGSKA (reference sequence). The CDR3 spans 11 residues. The V and J ends lost 2 bases and 5 bases respectively, with 6 bases between them. CDR3 amino acids: CSARRGETQYF. DNA for the CDR3: TGCAGTGCTAGACGGGGGGAGACCCAGTACTTC.